Sequencing of this T cell receptor (beta chain) was carried out in a study of beta chain features in type 1 diabetes. Every isolated RNA sample was fully reverse transcribed, so sequencing captured expressed TCRB transcripts. The method was immunoSEQ multiplex PCR; TCRdb's version includes in-frame clones alone and lacks a portion of them. The table lists 860,000 or so clones, roughly 15% of them singletons. V was cut by 5 bases and J by 4 bases, with 14 bases left in between. The CDR3 is 14 residues long. Germline V gene lookup returns CDR1 SGHTA and CDR2 FQGNSA. Study-wide findings and caveats: Patients' naive, central memory and regulatory TCRB repertoires appeared more alike than those of healthy donors.

In its sample, this clone was seen a few times. Its antigen is as yet unknown. The clonotype was recovered from a woman younger than 35 in good health. V is TRBV7-2 and J is TRBJ1-2; TRBD1 might be the D (6 bases). Sequencing used naive CD4+ T cells from blood. The CDR3 region is CASSRLQGSYGYTF. The CDR3 region has the DNA TGTGCCAGCAGCCGACTACAGGGATCCTATGGCTACACCTTC.